This paragraph covers one T cell receptor beta chain sequence. Its antigen is unknown. The data stem from a study of T-cell reconstitution after alpha-beta-depleted transplantation in children. Germline V gene sequence: CDR1 SNHLY, CDR2 FYNNEI. CDR3 length equals 14 residues. V was pared by 4 bases and J by 0 bases, with 8 bases between. Preparation of the TCRbeta library was carried out with unique molecular identifiers. TCRdb called the PCR reads again in MiXCR, with one record for every CDR3 protein. The repertoire has 750,000 to 950,000 distinct CDR3 sequences, less than 20% of them found once; the top ten carry under 6%. The study, taken as a whole, reports: There were some patients whose high TCRbeta diversity at day 60 came from surviving recipient T cells and thymic progenitors. T-cell counts and diversity at one year post-transplant came mainly from newly produced T cells. Several hundred expanded graft clones reportedly were the source of alpha-beta T cells about two months after transplant.

This specimen consisted of PBMCs, mostly from graft donor cells, obtained 360 days after TCRalphabeta/CD19-depleted stem cell transplant. The chain joins TRBV2 to TRBJ2-3, with a possible D match to TRBD2 (5 bases). This TCR was recovered from a male patient younger than 18 who had a stem cell transplant for acute lymphoblastic leukemia, so the T cells may come from the graft donor. CDR3 bases: TGTGCCAGCAGTGGGGTAGCGAGCACAGATACGCAGTATTTT. It encodes CASSGVASTDTQYF.